The entry below describes one T cell receptor beta chain. The antigen is not known. The study profiled TCR beta VDJ and CDR3 using genomic DNA as template. TCRdb re-called the reads with MiXCR, one entry per CDR3 protein. The table records about 400,000 distinct CDR3 sequences, roughly 68% of them present only once. The sample belongs to a study of CD8+CD57+ T cells in acquired aplastic anemia. Study-wide background: An average of 3.2 ug of DNA was obtained from sorted CD4+ and CD8+ cells. Researchers reported that healthy donors averaged about 10 million reads for CD4+ cells. Whole-study results and caveats: Common to patients and controls were roughly 30 CD8+ CDR3 sequences. Patients versus controls showed no significant CD8+ Simpson's diversity difference.

V dropped 5 bases and J dropped 4 bases, with 15 bases sitting between them. This CDR3 is built from 14 residues. Germline CDR1 MDHEN, CDR2 SYDVKM. What was sequenced was sorted CD4+, CD8+, or CD8+CD57+ T cells (not recorded which) from PBMCs. This TCR came from a human donor in good health, serving as a control. The chain has TRBV28 and TRBJ2-7; TRBD2 is a possible D gene (5 bases). The DNA of the CDR3 is TGTGCCAGCAGTCTCGACGGGGTAATTTACGAGCAGTACTTC. Its protein is CASSLDGVIYEQYF.